These 9 T cell receptor beta chains came from one sample sequenced in a study of T cells in Graves' hyperthyroidism and ophthalmopathy. The CDR3 regions of TCR beta were amplified from RNA transcripts. The TCR CDR3 first-round RT-PCR relied on the HTBI primer set. TCRdb re-called the multiplex PCR reads with MiXCR, one entry per CDR3 protein. Of 500,000 to 800,000 distinct CDR3 sequences in the sample, just under 45% were seen once. The sample consisted of peripheral blood or thyroid tissue (not recorded which). The receptors shown here come from an adult man with Graves' disease, either hyperthyroidism or ophthalmopathy (not recorded which).

This clonotype has ten or more counts. The chain joins TRBV29-1 to TRBJ2-7, with TRBD1 identical over 7 bases. Trimming took 1 base from V and 4 from J; bases not matched to a gene: 10. The CDR3 covers 15 residues. Looked up from germline, CDR1 is SQVTM and CDR2 is ANQGSEA. CDR3 nucleotide sequence: TGCAGCGTTGAAGGGACCGACAGGGCCGAGTACGAGCAGTACTTC. It yields the protein CSVEGTDRAEYEQYF.

In DNA form, the CDR3 reads TGTGCCAGTAGGATCCTGGGCCAGCTCCCTGAAGCTTTCTTT. Its translation is CASRILGQLPEAFF. The chain combines TRBV19 with TRBJ1-1, with no clear D. Trimming left V 6 bases short and J 6 bases short, with 17 bases between. This CDR3 region has 14 residues. In germline, CDR1 is LNHDA, CDR2 SQIVND (reference sequence). Full variable domain (outside the CDR3, taken from reference TRBV19 and TRBJ1-1): DGGITQSPKYLFRKEGQNVTLSCEQNLNHDAMYWYRQDPGQGLRLIYYSQIVNDFQKGDIAEGYSVSREKKESFPLTVTSAQKNPTAFYLCASRILGQLPEAFFGQGTRLTVV.

V is TRBV12-3 or TRBV12-4 and J is TRBJ2-5; D possibly corresponds to TRBD2 (5 bases). The CDR3 length is 14 residues. The V end was cut by 7 bases, the J end by 5 bases, with 17 bases between. The CDR3 sequence is CASTSYGEGETQYF. In DNA, the CDR3 is TGTGCCAGCACCTCTTACGGGGAAGGGGAGACCCAGTACTTC.

V usage is TRBV15 and J usage is TRBJ2-5; D might be TRBD1 or TRBD2, each matching 5 bases. The CDR3 totals 16 residues. Trimming left V 1 base short and J 1 base short, with 13 bases between. Per the germline V gene, CDR1 is LNHNV and CDR2 is YYDKDF (reference sequence). The CDR3 here is CATSRGPGRSQETQYF. CDR3 nucleotide sequence: TGTGCCACCAGCAGAGGTCCGGGACGAAGCCAAGAGACCCAGTACTTC.

The V call is TRBV7-8, the J call TRBJ1-6; 8 bases align to TRBD1. Germline trimming cut 8 bases from V and 5 bases from J; bases unmatched to any gene: 8. This CDR3 has 15 amino acids. Germline V gene data show CDR1 as SGHVS and CDR2 as FQNEAQ. The CDR3 DNA reads as TGTGCCAGCGGAAGACAGGGGAGTAATAATTCACCCCTCCACTTT. Residues: CASGRQGSNNSPLHF.

Ten or more counts support this clonotype. The V gene is TRBV29-1, the J gene TRBJ1-2; D is undetermined. V shed 2 bases and J shed 7 bases, with 11 bases lying between them. The germline V gene encodes CDR1 SQVTM and CDR2 ANQGSEA. The CDR3 is made up of 12 amino acids. The CDR3 DNA reads TGCAGCGTTGAAATTCGGGTTTCTGGCTACACCTTC. This encodes CSVEIRVSGYTF.

With respect to this clonotype: This CDR3 fails to terminate in the conserved phenylalanine or tryptophan, so it likely reflects a read error. The DNA is omitted, as the CDR3 cannot be located on it reliably, and the CDR3 follows TCRdb's listing. The chain joins TRBV15 to TRBJ2-7; no check of the table's D call, TRBD2, against the DNA was made. Germline assignment: CDR1 LNHNV and CDR2 YYDKDF (reference sequence). The length of the CDR3 is 8 amino acids, counting both ends. The CDR3 sequence: CATSRTSG.

With regard to this clonotype: This may be a read error, as it is one base from a much larger clone. The genes are TRBV2 and TRBJ1-1, with D possibly being TRBD1 (6 bases). This CDR3 contains 14 residues. CDR1 is SNHLY and CDR2 is FYNNEI in the germline V gene. V was clipped by 6 bases and J by 1 base, with 12 bases between them. The CDR3 DNA is TGTGCCAGCAGGGAACAGGGTTCGAACACTGAAGCTTTCTTT. Its translation is CASREQGSNTEAFF.

With respect to this clonotype: At one end, the junction sequence differs from germline, possibly due to a read error. V and J are TRBV5-1 and TRBJ2-5; D not resolved. This CDR3 comprises 13 residues. CDR1 and CDR2 (germline): SGHRS, YFSETQ. This CDR3 is CASSLNSREAQYF. CDR3 nucleotide sequence: TGCGCCAGCAGCTTGAACAGCCGAGAGGCCCAGTACTTC.